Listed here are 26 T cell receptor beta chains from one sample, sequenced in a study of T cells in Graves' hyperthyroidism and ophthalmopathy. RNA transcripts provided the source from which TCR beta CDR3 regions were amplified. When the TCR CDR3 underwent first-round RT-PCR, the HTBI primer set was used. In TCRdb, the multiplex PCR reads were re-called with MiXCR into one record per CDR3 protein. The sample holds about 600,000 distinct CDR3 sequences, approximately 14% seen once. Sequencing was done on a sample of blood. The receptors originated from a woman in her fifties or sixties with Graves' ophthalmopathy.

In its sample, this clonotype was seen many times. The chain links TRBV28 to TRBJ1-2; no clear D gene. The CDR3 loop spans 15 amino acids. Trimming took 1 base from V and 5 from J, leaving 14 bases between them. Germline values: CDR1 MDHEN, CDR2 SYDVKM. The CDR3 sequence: CASSLLVSPGYGYTF. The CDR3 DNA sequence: TGTGCCAGCAGTTTATTAGTCTCACCGGGGTATGGCTACACCTTC.

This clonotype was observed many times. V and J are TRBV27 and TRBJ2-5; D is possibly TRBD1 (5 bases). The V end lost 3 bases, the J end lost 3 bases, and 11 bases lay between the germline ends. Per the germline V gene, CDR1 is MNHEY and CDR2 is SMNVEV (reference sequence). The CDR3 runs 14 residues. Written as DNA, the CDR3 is TGTGCCAGCAGTTTTGGTGGCAGGGAAGAGACCCAGTACTTC. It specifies CASSFGGREETQYF.

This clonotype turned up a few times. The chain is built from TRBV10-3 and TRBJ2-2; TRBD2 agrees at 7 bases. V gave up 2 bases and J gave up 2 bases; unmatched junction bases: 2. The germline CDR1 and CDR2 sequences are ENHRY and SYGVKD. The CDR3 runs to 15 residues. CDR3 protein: CAISETSANTGELFF. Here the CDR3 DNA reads TGTGCCATCAGTGAGACTAGCGCTAACACCGGGGAGCTGTTTTTT.

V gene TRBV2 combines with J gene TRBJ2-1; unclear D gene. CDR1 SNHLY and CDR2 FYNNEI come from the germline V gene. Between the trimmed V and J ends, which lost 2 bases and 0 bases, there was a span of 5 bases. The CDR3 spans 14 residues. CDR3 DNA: TGTGCCAGCAGTGAACGGACCTCCTACAATGAGCAGTTCTTC. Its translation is CASSERTSYNEQFF.

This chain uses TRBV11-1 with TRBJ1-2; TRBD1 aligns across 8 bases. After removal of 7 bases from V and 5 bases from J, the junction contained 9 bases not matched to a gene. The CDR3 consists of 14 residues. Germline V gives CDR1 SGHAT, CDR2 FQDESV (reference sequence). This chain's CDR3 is CASTGETGEYGYTF. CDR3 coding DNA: TGTGCCAGCACGGGAGAGACAGGGGAATATGGCTACACCTTC.

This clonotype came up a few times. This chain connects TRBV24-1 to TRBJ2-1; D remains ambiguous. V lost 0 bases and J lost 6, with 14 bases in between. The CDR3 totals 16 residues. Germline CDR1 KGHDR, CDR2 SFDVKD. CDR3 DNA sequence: TGTGCCACCAGTGATTTGGCAAAAAGCCGAAGCAATGAGCAGTTCTTC. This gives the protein CATSDLAKSRSNEQFF.

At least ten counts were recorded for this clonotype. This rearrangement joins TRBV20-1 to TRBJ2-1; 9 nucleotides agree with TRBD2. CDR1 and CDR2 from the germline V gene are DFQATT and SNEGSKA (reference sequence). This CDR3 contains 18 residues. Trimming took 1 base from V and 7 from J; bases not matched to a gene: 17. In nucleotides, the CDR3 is TGCAGTGCTAGAGTGGTAGCGGGGGATGTCTGGGAGAAAAATGAGCAGTTCTTC. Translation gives CSARVVAGDVWEKNEQFF.

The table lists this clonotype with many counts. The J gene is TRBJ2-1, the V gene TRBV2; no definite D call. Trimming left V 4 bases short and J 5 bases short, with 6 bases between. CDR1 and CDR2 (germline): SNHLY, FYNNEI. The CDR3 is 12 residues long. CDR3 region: CASSVRDNEQFF. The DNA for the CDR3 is TGTGCCAGCAGTGTTCGGGACAATGAGCAGTTCTTC.

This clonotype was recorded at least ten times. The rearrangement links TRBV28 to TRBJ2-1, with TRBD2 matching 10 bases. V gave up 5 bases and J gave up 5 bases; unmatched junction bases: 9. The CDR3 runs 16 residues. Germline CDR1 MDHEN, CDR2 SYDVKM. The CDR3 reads CASSPPGTSVNNEQFF. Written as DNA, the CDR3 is TGTGCCAGCAGTCCCCCCGGGACTAGCGTCAACAATGAGCAGTTCTTC.

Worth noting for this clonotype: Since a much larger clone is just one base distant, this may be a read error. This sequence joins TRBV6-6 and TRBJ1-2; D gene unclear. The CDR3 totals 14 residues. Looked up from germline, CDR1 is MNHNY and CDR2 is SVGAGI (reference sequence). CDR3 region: CASSYSGEGYGHTF. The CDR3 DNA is TGTGCCAGCAGTTACTCCGGGGAGGGCTATGGCCACACCTTC.

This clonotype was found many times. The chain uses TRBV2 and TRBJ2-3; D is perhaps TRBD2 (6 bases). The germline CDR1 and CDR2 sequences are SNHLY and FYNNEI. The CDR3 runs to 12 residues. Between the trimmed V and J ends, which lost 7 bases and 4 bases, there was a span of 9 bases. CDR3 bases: TGTGCCAGCATAGGCGGGGCAGATACGCAGTATTTT. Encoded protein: CASIGGADTQYF.

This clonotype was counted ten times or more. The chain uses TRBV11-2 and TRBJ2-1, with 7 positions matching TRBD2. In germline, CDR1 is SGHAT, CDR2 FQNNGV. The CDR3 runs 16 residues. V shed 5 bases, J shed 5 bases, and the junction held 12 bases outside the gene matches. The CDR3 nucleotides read TGTGCCAGCAGCCCCCTAAGACTAGCAGTCCACAATGAGCAGTTCTTC. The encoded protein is CASSPLRLAVHNEQFF.

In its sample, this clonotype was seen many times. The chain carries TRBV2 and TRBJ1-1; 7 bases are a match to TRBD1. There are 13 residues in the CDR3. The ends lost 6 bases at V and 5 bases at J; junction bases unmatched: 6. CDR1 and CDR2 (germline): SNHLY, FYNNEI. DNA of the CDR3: TGTGCCAGCAGGACGACAGGGTCTACTGAAGCTTTCTTT. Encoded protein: CASRTTGSTEAFF.

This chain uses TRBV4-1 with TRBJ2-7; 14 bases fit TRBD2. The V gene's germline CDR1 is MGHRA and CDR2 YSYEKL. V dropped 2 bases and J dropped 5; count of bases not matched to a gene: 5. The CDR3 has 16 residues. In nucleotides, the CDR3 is TGCGCCAGCAGCCAACGGACTAGCGGGAGGTCCCACGAGCAGTACTTC. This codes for CASSQRTSGRSHEQYF.

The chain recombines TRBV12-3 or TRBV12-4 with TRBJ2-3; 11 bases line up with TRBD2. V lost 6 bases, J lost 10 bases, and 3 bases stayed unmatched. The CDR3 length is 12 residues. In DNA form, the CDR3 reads TGTGCCAGCAGCACACTAGCGGGAGCGCAGTATTTT. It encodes CASSTLAGAQYF.

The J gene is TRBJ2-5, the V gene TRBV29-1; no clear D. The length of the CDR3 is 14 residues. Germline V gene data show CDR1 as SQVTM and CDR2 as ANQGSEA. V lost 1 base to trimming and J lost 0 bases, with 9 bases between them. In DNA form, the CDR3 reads TGCAGCGTTGAAGGGCGGCATCACCAAGAGACCCAGTACTTC. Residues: CSVEGRHHQETQYF.

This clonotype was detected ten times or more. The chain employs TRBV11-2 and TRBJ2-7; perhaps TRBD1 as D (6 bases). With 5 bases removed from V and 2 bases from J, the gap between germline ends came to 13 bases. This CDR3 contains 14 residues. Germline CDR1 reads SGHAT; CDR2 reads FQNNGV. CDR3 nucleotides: TGTGCCAGCAGCATCAACAGGGATACCTACGAGCAGTACTTC. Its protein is CASSINRDTYEQYF.

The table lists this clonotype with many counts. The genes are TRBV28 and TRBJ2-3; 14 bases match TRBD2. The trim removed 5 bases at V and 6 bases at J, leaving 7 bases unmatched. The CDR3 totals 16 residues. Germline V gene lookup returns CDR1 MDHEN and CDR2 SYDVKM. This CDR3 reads CASSPGLAGVKDTQYF. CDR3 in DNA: TGTGCCAGCAGTCCGGGACTAGCGGGGGTCAAGGATACGCAGTATTTT.

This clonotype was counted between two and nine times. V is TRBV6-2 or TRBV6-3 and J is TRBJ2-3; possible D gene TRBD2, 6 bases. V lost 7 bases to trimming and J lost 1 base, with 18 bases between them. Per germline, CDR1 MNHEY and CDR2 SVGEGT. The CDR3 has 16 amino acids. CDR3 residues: CASKVRGRGRTDTQYF. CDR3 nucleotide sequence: TGTGCCAGCAAGGTGCGGGGAAGAGGGCGCACAGATACGCAGTATTTT.

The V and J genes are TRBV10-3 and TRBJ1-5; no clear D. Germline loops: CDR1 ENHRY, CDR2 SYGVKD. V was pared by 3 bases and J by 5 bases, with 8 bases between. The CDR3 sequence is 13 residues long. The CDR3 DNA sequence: TGTGCCATCAGTGACACGGAAGATCAGCCCCAGCATTTT. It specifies CAISDTEDQPQHF.

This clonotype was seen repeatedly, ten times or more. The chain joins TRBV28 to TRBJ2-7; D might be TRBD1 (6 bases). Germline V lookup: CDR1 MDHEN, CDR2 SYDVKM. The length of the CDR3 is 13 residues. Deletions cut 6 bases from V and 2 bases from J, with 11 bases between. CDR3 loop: CASRSGTTYEQYF. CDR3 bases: TGTGCCAGCAGATCCGGGACAACCTACGAGCAGTACTTC.

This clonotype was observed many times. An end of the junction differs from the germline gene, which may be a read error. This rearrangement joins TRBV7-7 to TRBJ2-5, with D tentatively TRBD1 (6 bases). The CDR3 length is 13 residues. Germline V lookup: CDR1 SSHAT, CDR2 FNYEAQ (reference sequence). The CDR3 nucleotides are TGTGCTAGCAGCTCGGACAGACAAGAGACCCAGTACTTC. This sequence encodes CASSSDRQETQYF.

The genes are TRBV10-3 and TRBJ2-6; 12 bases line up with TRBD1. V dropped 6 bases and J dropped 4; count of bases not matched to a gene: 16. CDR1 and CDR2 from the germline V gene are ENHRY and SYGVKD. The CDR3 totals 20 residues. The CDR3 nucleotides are TGTGCCATCAGGGCCGGGACAGGGGGCGTTAACCCTTCCGGGGCCAACGTCCTGACTTTC. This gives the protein CAIRAGTGGVNPSGANVLTF.

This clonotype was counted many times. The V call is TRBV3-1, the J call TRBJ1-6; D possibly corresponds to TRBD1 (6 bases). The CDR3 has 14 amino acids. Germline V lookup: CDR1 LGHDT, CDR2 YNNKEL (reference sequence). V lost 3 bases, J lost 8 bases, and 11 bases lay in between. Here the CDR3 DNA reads TGTGCCAGCAGCCAGATTTACAGGGATTCACCCCTCCACTTT. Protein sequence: CASSQIYRDSPLHF.

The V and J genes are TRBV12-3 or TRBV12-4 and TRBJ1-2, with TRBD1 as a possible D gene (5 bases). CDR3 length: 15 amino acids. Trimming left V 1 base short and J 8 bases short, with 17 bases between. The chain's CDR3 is CASSLDGTQVEGYTF. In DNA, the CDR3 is TGTGCCAGCAGTTTAGATGGGACGCAGGTGGAGGGCTACACCTTC.

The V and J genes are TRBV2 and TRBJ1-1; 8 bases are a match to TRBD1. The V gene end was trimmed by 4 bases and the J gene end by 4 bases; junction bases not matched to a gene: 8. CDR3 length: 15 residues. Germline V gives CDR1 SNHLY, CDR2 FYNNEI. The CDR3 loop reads CASSGFAGGSTEAFF. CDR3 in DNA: TGTGCCAGCAGTGGATTTGCAGGGGGCTCCACTGAAGCTTTCTTT.